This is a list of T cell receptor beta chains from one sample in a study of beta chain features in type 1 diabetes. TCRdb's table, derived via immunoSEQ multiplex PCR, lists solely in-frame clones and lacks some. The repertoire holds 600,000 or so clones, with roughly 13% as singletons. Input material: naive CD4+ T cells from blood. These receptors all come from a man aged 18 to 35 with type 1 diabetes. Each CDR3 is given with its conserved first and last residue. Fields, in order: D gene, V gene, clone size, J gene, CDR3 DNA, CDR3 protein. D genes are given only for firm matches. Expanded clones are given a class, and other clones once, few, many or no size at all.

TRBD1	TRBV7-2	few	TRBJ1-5	TGTGCCAGCAGCTTCGGGACAGGGGGCAATCAGCCCCAGCATTTT	CASSFGTGGNQPQHF
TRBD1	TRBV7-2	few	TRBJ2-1	TGTGCCAGCAGCCCTAGTGGGACAGGGGTTTTCAATGAGCAGTTCTTC	CASSPSGTGVFNEQFF
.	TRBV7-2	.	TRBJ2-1	TGTGCCAGCAGCCCTTACGCGGATGAGCAGTTCTTC	CASSPYADEQFF
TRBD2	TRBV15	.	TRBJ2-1	TGTGCCACCAGCAGAGAAGCGGGAGTCTACAATGAGCAGTTCTTC	CATSREAGVYNEQFF
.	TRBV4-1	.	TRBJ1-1	TGCGCCAGCAGCCAAGATAGGGGCGGACAGCACACTGAAGCTTTCTTT	CASSQDRGGQHTEAFF
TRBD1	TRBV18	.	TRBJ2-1	TGTGCCAGCTCACCAGGGACAGGGGGCTACAATGAGCAGTTCTTC	CASSPGTGGYNEQFF
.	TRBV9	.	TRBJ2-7	TGTGCCAGCAGCGTCGGGGGACAGCCATCCTACGAGCAGTACTTC	CASSVGGQPSYEQYF
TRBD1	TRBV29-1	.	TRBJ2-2	TGCAGCGTTGCACAGGGGGAGAGCACCGGGGAGCTGTTTTTT	CSVAQGESTGELFF
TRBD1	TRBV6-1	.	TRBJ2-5	TGTGCCAGCAGTGAACTCGGGACAGGGAAAGAGACCCAGTACTTC	CASSELGTGKETQYF
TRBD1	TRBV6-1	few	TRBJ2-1	TGTGCCAGCAGTTTCCGACAGGGGGATAATGAGCAGTTCTTC	CASSFRQGDNEQFF
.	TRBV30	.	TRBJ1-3	TGTGCCTGGAGTGTAAACGAAGGAAACACCATATATTTT	CAWSVNEGNTIYF
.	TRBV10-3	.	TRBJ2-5	TGTGCCAACCAAGAGACCCAGTACTTC	CANQETQYF
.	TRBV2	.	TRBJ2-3	TGTGCCAGCAGTGATCAGCGGAGCACAGATACGCAGTATTTT	CASSDQRSTDTQYF
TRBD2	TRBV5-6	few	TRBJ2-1	TGTGCCAGCAGCTCCTGGACTAGCGGGAGGGCCGTGTGGAATGAGCAGTTCTTC	CASSSWTSGRAVWNEQFF
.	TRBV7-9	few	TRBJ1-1	TGTGCCAGCAGCTTATTAGTTTCGACTGAAGCTTTCTTT	CASSLLVSTEAFF
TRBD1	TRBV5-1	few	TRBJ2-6	TGCGCCAGCAGCTTGGGGGACAGGGTCTCTGGGGCCAACGTCCTGACTTTC	CASSLGDRVSGANVLTF
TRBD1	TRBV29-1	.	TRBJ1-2	TGCAGCGCCGGGGACAGGGGCGCCGGGGGCTACACCTTC	CSAGDRGAGGYTF
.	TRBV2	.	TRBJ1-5	TGTGCCAGCAATGAGGGGCCTAGCAATCAGCCCCAGCATTTT	CASNEGPSNQPQHF
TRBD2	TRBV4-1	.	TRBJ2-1	TGCGCCAGCAGCCAAGGGACTAGCGGGGGAACATATGAGCAGTTCTTC	CASSQGTSGGTYEQFF
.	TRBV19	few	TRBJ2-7	TGTGCCAGTAGTATACGGGGTGTCTCCTACGAGCAGTACTTC	CASSIRGVSYEQYF
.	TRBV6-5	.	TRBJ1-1	TGTGCCAGCAGTTACTACGGCACTGAAGCTTTCTTT	CASSYYGTEAFF
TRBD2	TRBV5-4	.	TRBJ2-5	TGTGCCAGCAACATGGGAGGGACTCAAGAGACCCAGTACTTC	CASNMGGTQETQYF
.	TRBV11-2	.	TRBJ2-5	TGTGCCAGCATCCAAAATTATGGGCCGATACAAGAGACCCAGTACTTC	CASIQNYGPIQETQYF
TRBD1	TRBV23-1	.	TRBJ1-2	TGCGCCAGCAGACGGACAGGGAATAACTATGGCTACACCTTC	CASRRTGNNYGYTF
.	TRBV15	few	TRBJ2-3	TGTGCCACCAAGGGTTCGGCAGATACGCAGTATTTT	CATKGSADTQYF
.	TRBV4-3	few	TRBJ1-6	TGCGCCAGCAGCCCCGTATTCACGGGGAATATTGATTCACCCCTCCACTTT	CASSPVFTGNIDSPLHF
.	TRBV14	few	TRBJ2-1	TGTGCCAGCAGCCTTACGGGGTGGGCCGGGAATGAGCAGTTCTTC	CASSLTGWAGNEQFF
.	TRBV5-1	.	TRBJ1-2	TGCGCCAGCAGCTTGGCCTTGACTAACTATGGCTACACCTTC	CASSLALTNYGYTF
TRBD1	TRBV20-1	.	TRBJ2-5	TGCCGGACAGGGGAGGAGACCCAGTACTTC	CRTGEETQYF
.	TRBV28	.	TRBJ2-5	TGTGCCAGCAGTTTACAGCAAGAGACCCAGTACTTC	CASSLQQETQYF
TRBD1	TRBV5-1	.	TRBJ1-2	TGCGCCAGCGCCGACAGGGACCCTAACTATGGCTACACCTTC	CASADRDPNYGYTF
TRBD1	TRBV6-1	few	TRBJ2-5	TGTGCACGGGGGACAGGGGATGGGGAGACCCAGTACTTC	CARGTGDGETQYF
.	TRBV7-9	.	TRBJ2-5	TGTGCCAGCAGCCTTAGACTGGAACAGACAGCCCTAGAGACCCAGTACTTC	CASSLRLEQTALETQYF
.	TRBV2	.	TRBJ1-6	TGTGCCAGCGGGAGGGAGGGACTACAGAATTCACCCCTCCACTTT	CASGREGLQNSPLHF
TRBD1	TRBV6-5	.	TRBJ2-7	TGTGCCAGCAGGGCTACCGGGACAGGGGAATACGAGCAGTACTTC	CASRATGTGEYEQYF
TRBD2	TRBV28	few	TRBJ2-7	TGTGCCAGCAGTACCGGGACTAGCGGATCCTACGAGCAGTACTTC	CASSTGTSGSYEQYF